This TCR beta chain was sequenced during a study of cytomegalovirus exposure and HLA in healthy donors. General study results and limits: What a later analysis showed was that several of the most significant clusters appeared linked to common viral pathogens. When analyzed later, the rates of TCR association showed variation by HLA locus, with DRB1 the most and HLA-C the fewest.

Note on this clone: Its antigen is unknown.

CDR1 and CDR2 from the germline V gene are KGHSH and LQKENI. The CDR3 spans 13 residues. The V end was cut by 8 bases, the J end by 4 bases, with 14 bases between. Use of 60 Vbeta and 13 Jbeta primers characterized the PCR. How the authors handled the data: A later analysis counted about 80 million unique TCR beta chains, about 11 million shared. Sequencing used immunoSEQ multiplex PCR; TCRdb keeps in-frame clones, though not all of them. Clone size and the V and J calls come from that table; the DNA yielded D and trimming. The sample totals roughly 120,000 clones; its top ten clones hold about 2.2%. The TCR sequence derives from a man aged 35-49 years in good health and CMV-seronegative. The chain has TRBV18 and TRBJ2-5; possibly TRBD1 for D (6 bases). Sequenced: PBMCs. The CDR3 sequence: CASNRDTLETQYF. The CDR3 region has the DNA TGTGCCAGCAATAGGGACACACTAGAGACCCAGTACTTC.